These 29 T cell receptor beta chains came from one sample sequenced in a study of CXCR3-negative and CXCR3-positive naive CD8 T cells. Carrying UMI labels, the TRB cDNA libraries were prepared through 5' RACE. TCRdb reprocessed the 5' RACE reads, with one entry per CDR3 protein and no DNA. The sample yields 35,000 to 50,000 distinct CDR3 sequences, of which the top ten take up 9.5% to 12%. Input material: memory CD8+ T cells from blood. These receptors were obtained from a human donor in good health. Some clones in this sample may be carry-over from other donors' samples.

This chain uses TRBV4-1 with TRBJ2-1; TCRdb's D gene call, TRBD1, goes unchecked for lack of DNA. Germline CDR1 reads MGHRA; CDR2 reads YSYEKL. This CDR3 is 17 amino acids long. The CDR3 here is CASSQDFVGGTNNEQFF.

The V and J genes are TRBV14 and TRBJ2-2; absent DNA, TCRdb's TRBD2 call cannot be checked. CDR3 size: 16 residues. Per the germline V gene, CDR1 is SGHDN and CDR2 is FVKESK. CDR3 protein: CASSQGTSRVTGELFF.

The genes are TRBV5-6 and TRBJ2-7; the D call from TCRdb, TRBD1, cannot be confirmed without DNA. The length of the CDR3 is 15 residues. Germline V CDR1 and CDR2: SGHDT, YYEEEE. The CDR3 loop reads CASSGAGTAFYEQYF.

The gene calls are TRBV6-5 and TRBJ2-2; TCRdb proposes TRBD1, but this gene call is untestable without DNA. The CDR3 has 17 residues. Looked up from germline, CDR1 is MNHEY and CDR2 is SVGAGI. The CDR3 loop reads CASSRSLHRAVGGELFF.

J is TRBJ2-7 and V is TRBV28; there is no DNA to check the TCRdb D call of TRBD2. The CDR3 contains 15 residues. Germline CDR1 is MDHEN and CDR2 is SYDVKM. CDR3 region: CASSLSSGIWGEQYF. The full variable domain, rest sourced from reference TRBV28 and TRBJ2-7, is DVKVTQSSRYLVKRTGEKVFLECVQDMDHENMFWYRQDPGLGLRLIYFSYDVKMKEKGDIPEGYSVSREKKERFSLILESASTNQTSMYLCASSLSSGIWGEQYFGPGTRLTVT.

The chain joins TRBV7-3 to TRBJ1-4. Germline V lookup: CDR1 SGHTA, CDR2 FQGTGA. CDR3 length equals 14 residues. The CDR3 loop is CASSHGRQNEKLFF.

This chain uses TRBV29-1 with TRBJ2-1; with no DNA, the TCRdb D assignment of TRBD2 cannot be verified. This CDR3 has 18 amino acids. CDR1 is SQVTM and CDR2 is ANQGSEA in the germline V gene. CDR3 sequence: CSVQRPAPGTHLYNEQFF.

The chain joins TRBV9 to TRBJ2-1; no DNA is available, so the TRBD2 call from TCRdb remains unchecked. Germline V CDR1 and CDR2: SGDLS, YYNGEE. This CDR3 region has 15 residues. CDR3 residues: CASSVWEGPADEQFF.

CDR3: CASSSNIGGDTGLFRGYTF. The chain couples TRBV7-9 to TRBJ1-2; TCRdb selects TRBD1, and the lack of DNA leaves this call unchecked. The CDR3 loop spans 19 amino acids. Germline V gene sequence: CDR1 SEHNR, CDR2 FQNEAQ (reference sequence).

This chain joins TRBV6-4 and TRBJ2-3. This CDR3 region has 14 residues. Germline V gene lookup returns CDR1 MRHNA and CDR2 SNTAGT. CDR3 region: CASSHDGDTDTQYF.

The rearrangement links TRBV5-1 to TRBJ2-7. The CDR3 is made up of 14 amino acids. Germline CDR1 reads SGHRS; CDR2 reads YFSETQ. CDR3: CASGKTVSSYEQYF.

J is TRBJ1-6 and V is TRBV18. Germline values: CDR1 KGHSH, CDR2 LQKENI. The CDR3 totals 15 residues. This chain's CDR3 is CASSSRGNPNSPLHF.

The CDR3 region is CASSLVLAVQETQYF. The chain employs TRBV7-9 and TRBJ2-5; TCRdb's D call, TRBD2, is unchecked because there is no DNA. The length of the CDR3 is 15 residues. Germline V gives CDR1 SEHNR, CDR2 FQNEAQ (reference sequence).

This chain uses TRBV5-5 with TRBJ2-7. This CDR3 comprises 14 residues. In germline, CDR1 is SGHKS, CDR2 YYEKEE (reference sequence). The CDR3 loop is CASSSDRGSYEQYF.

The J gene is TRBJ2-3, the V gene TRBV12-3 or TRBV12-4. The CDR3 totals 16 residues. CDR3 residues: CASSLKASHLTDTQYF.

The chain employs TRBV7-9 and TRBJ2-3; no DNA is available, so the TRBD1 call from TCRdb remains unchecked. Germline V gene sequence: CDR1 SEHNR, CDR2 FQNEAQ (reference sequence). The CDR3 is 12 residues long. The chain's CDR3 is CASSLTVDTQYF. Variable domain in full (rest from reference TRBV7-9 and TRBJ2-3): DTGVSQNPRHKITKRGQNVTFRCDPISEHNRLYWYRQTLGQGPEFLTYFQNEAQLEKSRLLSDRFSAERPKGSFSTLEIQRTEQGDSAMYLCASSLTVDTQYFGPGTRLTVL.

Here the CDR3 reads CASSLEIAEETQYF. The rearrangement joins TRBV5-5 to TRBJ2-5; absent DNA, TCRdb's TRBD2 call cannot be checked. CDR3 length equals 14 residues. Germline CDR1 and CDR2: SGHKS and YYEKEE (reference sequence).

The genes are TRBV28 and TRBJ1-5; TCRdb's D call, TRBD1, is unchecked because there is no DNA. The CDR3 length is 15 residues. Germline lookup yields CDR1 MDHEN and CDR2 SYDVKM. CDR3: CASSLRTGGNQPQHF.

J is TRBJ1-1 and V is TRBV27; the TRBD1 assignment by TCRdb is unverifiable without DNA. The V gene's germline CDR1 is MNHEY and CDR2 SMNVEV (reference sequence). The CDR3 is 16 amino acids. This CDR3 is CASSLAAGRYHTEAFF.

The chain employs TRBV6-5 and TRBJ2-5; TCRdb proposes TRBD2, but this gene call is untestable without DNA. CDR1 is MNHEY and CDR2 is SVGAGI in the germline V gene. The CDR3 contains 19 residues. The CDR3 here is CASSYTPIGLAGGPETQYF.

The chain joins TRBV12-3 or TRBV12-4 to TRBJ2-1; TCRdb outputs TRBD1, but without DNA this stays unchecked. This CDR3 has 16 amino acids. The chain's CDR3 is CASRGVEGDSYNEQFF.

This clonotype is medium-sized by frequency. J is TRBJ2-3 and V is TRBV20-1; the D call of TRBD2 rests on TCRdb alone, since no DNA is present to check it. Germline assignment: CDR1 DFQATT and CDR2 SNEGSKA (reference sequence). The CDR3 totals 21 residues. The CDR3 loop is CSARDSFGLAGGRASTDTQYF.

This clonotype shows up as medium-sized by frequency. The chain joins TRBV29-1 to TRBJ2-3. The germline V gene encodes CDR1 SQVTM and CDR2 ANQGSEA. The CDR3 is 13 amino acids. CDR3 protein: CSVVAQITDTQYF.

The rearrangement links TRBV15 to TRBJ2-5; the D call of TRBD1 rests on TCRdb alone, since no DNA is present to check it. CDR3 size: 15 residues. CDR1 and CDR2 from the germline V gene are LNHNV and YYDKDF (reference sequence). The CDR3 here is CATSRDPGREETQYF. The whole variable domain, filled in from reference TRBV15 and TRBJ2-5, reads DAMVIQNPRYQVTQFGKPVTLSCSQTLNHNVMYWYQQKSSQAPKLLFHYYDKDFNNEADTPDNFQSRRPNTSFCFLDIRSPGLGDTAMYLCATSRDPGREETQYFGPGTRLLVL.

The chain combines TRBV4-2 with TRBJ2-1; with no DNA, the TCRdb D assignment of TRBD1 cannot be verified. Per the germline V gene, CDR1 is LGHNA and CDR2 is YNFKEQ. This CDR3 is built from 16 residues. This CDR3 is CASSQDLASGGDEQFF.

The chain is built from TRBV29-1 and TRBJ2-1; TCRdb returns TRBD1, unconfirmable since there is no DNA. The CDR3 runs 16 residues. Per germline, CDR1 SQVTM and CDR2 ANQGSEA. This chain's CDR3 is CSVVLVAGGFSNEQFF.

Considering frequency, this clonotype is medium-sized (0.01 to 0.1%). V is TRBV3-1 and J is TRBJ1-2. This CDR3 contains 15 residues. Germline CDR1 reads LGHDT; CDR2 reads YNNKEL (reference sequence). The CDR3 spells CASTPGPAPSYGYTF. The complete variable domain, with remaining parts taken from reference TRBV3-1 and TRBJ1-2, reads DTAVSQTPKYLVTQMGNDKSIKCEQNLGHDTMYWYKQDSKKFLKIMFSYNNKELIINETVPNRFSPKSPDKAHLNLHINSLELGDSAVYFCASTPGPAPSYGYTFGSGTRLTVV.

The chain employs TRBV20-1 and TRBJ2-7. Germline lookup yields CDR1 DFQATT and CDR2 SNEGSKA (reference sequence). The CDR3 length is 13 residues. The CDR3 sequence: CSAMTGLTYEQYF.

V is TRBV20-1 and J is TRBJ2-2. CDR1 and CDR2 from the germline V gene are DFQATT and SNEGSKA (reference sequence). The CDR3 extends over 14 amino acids. This chain's CDR3 is CSARGSPNTGELFF.